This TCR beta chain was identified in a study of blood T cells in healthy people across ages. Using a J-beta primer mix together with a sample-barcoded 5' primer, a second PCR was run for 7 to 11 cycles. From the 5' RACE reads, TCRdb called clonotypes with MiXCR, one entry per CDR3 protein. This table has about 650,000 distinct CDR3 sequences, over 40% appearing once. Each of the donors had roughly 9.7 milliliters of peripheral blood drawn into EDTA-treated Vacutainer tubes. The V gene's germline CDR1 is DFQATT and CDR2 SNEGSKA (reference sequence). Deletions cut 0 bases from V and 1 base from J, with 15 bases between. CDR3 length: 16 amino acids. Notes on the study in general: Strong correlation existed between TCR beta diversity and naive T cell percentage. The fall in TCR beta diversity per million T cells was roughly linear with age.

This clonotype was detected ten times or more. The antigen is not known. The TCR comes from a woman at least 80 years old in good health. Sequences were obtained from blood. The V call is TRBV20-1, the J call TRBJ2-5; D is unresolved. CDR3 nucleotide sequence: TGCAGTGCTAGAGATCGACGGTTTACCATCCAAGAGACCCAGTACTTC. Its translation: CSARDRRFTIQETQYF.